This T cell receptor (beta chain) emerged from a study of blood T cell repertoires in COVID-19. Across the whole study: The United States, Italy and Spain were the sources of the acute and convalescent COVID-19 samples. The cDNA or gDNA used as material had been derived from T cells, B-cell-depleted T cells, or PBMCs.

The V and J ends lost 3 bases and 0 bases, in that order; junction bases with no gene match: 2. Germline V gives CDR1 DFQATT, CDR2 SNEGSKA (reference sequence). There are 15 residues in the CDR3. In the original processing: It was from reference gene primer amplification that nucleated cell counts were estimated. Libraries were prepared by immunoSEQ multiplex PCR; TCRdb keeps only in-frame clonotypes and omits some of them. The D gene and trimming were derived from the DNA, and the V and J assignments and clone size from that table. This sample has around 150,000 clones; 70% to 85% occur once, and the top ten carry more than 5.5%.

The V gene is TRBV20-1, the J gene TRBJ2-2, with 9 bases aligning to TRBD2. Sequenced input: peripheral blood. This TCR came from a woman aged 45-60 years in a cohort sampled during active or convalescent COVID-19. The CDR3 reads CSASKRGANTGELFF. The CDR3 DNA follows: TGCAGTGCTAGTAAGCGGGGGGCGAACACCGGGGAGCTGTTTTTT.